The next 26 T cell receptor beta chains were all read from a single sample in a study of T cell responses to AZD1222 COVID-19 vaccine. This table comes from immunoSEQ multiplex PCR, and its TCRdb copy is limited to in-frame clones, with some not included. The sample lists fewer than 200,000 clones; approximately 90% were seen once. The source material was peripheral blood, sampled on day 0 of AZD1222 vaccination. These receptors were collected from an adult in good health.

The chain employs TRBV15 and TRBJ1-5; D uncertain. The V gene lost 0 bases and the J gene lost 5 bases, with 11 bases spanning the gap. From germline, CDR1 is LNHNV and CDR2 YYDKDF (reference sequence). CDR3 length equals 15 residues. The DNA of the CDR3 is TGTGCCACCAGCAGAGATAAGTACACCGATCAGCCCCAGCATTTT. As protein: CATSRDKYTDQPQHF. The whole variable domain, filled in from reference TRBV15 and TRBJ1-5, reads DAMVIQNPRYQVTQFGKPVTLSCSQTLNHNVMYWYQQKSSQAPKLLFHYYDKDFNNEADTPDNFQSRRPNTSFCFLDIRSPGLGDTAMYLCATSRDKYTDQPQHFGDGTRLSIL.

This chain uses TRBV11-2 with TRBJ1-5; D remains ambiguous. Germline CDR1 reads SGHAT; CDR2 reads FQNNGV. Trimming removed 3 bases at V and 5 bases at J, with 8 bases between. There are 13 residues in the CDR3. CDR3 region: CASSFSLDQPQHF. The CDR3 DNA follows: TGTGCCAGCAGCTTTAGTCTCGATCAGCCCCAGCATTTT.

The CDR3 bases are TGTGCCAGCAGTTCGCTGCCGGGACAGGGGGCTCGCAATCAGCCCCAGCATTTT. It yields the protein CASSSLPGQGARNQPQHF. The chain employs TRBV28 and TRBJ1-5; 12 nucleotides line up with TRBD1. The length of the CDR3 is 18 residues. Germline V gene lookup returns CDR1 MDHEN and CDR2 SYDVKM. V shed 4 bases and J 2 bases; nucleotides not matched to a gene: 9.

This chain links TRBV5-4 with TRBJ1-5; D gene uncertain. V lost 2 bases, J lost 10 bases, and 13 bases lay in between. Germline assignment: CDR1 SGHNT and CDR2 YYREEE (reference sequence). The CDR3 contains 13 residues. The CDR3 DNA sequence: TGTGCCAGCAGCTTAGAACTGGGGAGACCCCAGCATTTT. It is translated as CASSLELGRPQHF.

CDR3 bases: TGTGCCAGCAGTCCGGGCCTAGCGGGGGTTCCGTATTTT. This translates into CASSPGLAGVPYF. The V gene is TRBV5-4, the J gene TRBJ2-3, with 10 bases identical to TRBD2. Germline assignment: CDR1 SGHNT and CDR2 YYREEE (reference sequence). Trimming cost V 5 bases and J 14 bases; bases outside gene matches: 11. This CDR3 has 13 residues.

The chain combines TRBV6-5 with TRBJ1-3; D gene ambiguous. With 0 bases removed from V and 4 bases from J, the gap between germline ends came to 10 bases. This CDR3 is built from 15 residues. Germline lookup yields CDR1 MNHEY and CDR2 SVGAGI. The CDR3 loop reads CASSYSTGEGNTIYF. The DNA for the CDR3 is TGTGCCAGCAGTTACTCAACCGGGGAAGGAAACACCATATATTTT.

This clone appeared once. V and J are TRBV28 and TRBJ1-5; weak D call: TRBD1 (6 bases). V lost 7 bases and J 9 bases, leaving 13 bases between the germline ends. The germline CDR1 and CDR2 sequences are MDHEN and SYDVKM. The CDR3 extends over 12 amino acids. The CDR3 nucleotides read TGTGCCAGCACCGGGGGCATCGGGCCCCAGCATTTT. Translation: CASTGGIGPQHF.

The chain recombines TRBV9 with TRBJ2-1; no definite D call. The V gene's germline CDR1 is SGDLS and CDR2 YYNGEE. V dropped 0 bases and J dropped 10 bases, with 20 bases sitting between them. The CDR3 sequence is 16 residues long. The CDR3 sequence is CASSVERGPTSLEQFF. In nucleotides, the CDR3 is TGTGCCAGCAGCGTAGAACGTGGACCCACCTCTCTCGAGCAGTTCTTC. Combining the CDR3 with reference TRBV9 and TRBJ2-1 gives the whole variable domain DSGVTQTPKHLITATGQRVTLRCSPRSGDLSVYWYQQSLDQGLQFLIQYYNGEERAKGNILERFSAQQFPDLHSELNLSSLELGDSALYFCASSVERGPTSLEQFFGPGTRLTVL.

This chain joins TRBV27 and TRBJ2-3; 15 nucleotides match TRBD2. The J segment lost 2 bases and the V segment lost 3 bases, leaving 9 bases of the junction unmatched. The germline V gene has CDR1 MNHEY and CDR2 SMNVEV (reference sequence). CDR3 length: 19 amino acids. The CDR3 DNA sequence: TGTGCCAGCAGTTTTTCCGGGACTAGCGGGGGGCCCGCCACAGATACGCAGTATTTT. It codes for CASSFSGTSGGPATDTQYF.

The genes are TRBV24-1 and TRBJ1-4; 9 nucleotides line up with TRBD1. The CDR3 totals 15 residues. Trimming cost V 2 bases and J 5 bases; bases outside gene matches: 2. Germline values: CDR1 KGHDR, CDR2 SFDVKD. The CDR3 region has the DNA TGTGCCACCAGTGATTCCGGGACAGGGAATGAAAAACTGTTTTTT. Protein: CATSDSGTGNEKLFF.

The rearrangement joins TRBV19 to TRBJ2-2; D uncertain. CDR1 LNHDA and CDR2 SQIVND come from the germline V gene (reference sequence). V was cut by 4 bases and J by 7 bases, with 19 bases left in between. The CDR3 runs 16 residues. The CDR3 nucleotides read TGTGCCAGTAGTAATCGCCGGGCGAATCTAGGCGGGGAGCTGTTTTTT. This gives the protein CASSNRRANLGGELFF.

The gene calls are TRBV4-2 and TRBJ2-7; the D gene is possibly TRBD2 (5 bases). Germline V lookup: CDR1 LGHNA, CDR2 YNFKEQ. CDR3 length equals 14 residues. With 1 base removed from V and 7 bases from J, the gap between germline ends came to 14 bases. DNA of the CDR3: TGTGCCAGCAGCCAAGCCGACTTGACGGGAGAGCAGTACTTC. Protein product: CASSQADLTGEQYF.

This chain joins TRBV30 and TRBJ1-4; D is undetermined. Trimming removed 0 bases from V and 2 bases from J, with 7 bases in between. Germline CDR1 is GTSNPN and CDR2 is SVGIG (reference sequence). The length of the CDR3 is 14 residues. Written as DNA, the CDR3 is TGTGCCTGGAGTGTAACGGGCACTAATGAAAAACTGTTTTTT. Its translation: CAWSVTGTNEKLFF.

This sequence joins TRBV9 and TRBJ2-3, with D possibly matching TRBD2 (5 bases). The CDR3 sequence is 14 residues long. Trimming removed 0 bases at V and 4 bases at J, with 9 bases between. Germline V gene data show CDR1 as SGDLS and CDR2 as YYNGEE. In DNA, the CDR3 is TGTGCCAGCAGCGTAGACGGGAATTCAGATACGCAGTATTTT. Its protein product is CASSVDGNSDTQYF.

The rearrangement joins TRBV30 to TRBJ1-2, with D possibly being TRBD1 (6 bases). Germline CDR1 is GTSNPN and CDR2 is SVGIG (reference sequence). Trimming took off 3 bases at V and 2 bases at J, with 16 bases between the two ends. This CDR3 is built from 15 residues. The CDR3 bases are TGTGCCTGGAGCAACTCTGACAGGACAAACTATGGCTACACCTTC. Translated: CAWSNSDRTNYGYTF.

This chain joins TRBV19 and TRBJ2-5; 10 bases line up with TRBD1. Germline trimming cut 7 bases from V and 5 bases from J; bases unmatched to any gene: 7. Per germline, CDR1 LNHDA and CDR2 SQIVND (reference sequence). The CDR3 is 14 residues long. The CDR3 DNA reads TGTGCCAGTACCCCGACAGGGGGCCTGGAGACCCAGTACTTC. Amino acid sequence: CASTPTGGLETQYF.

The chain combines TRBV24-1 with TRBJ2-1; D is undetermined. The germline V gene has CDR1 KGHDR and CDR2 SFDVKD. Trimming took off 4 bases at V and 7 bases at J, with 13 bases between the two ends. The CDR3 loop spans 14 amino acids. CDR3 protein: CATSEPSERNEQFF. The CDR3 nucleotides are TGTGCCACCAGTGAACCCAGCGAACGGAATGAGCAGTTCTTC.

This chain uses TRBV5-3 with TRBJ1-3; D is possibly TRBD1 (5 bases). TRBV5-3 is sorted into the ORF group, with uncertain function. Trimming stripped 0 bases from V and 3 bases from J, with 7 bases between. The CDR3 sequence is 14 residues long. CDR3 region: CARSLGGVGNTIYF. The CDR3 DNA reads TGTGCCAGAAGCTTGGGAGGGGTTGGAAACACCATATATTTT.

The DNA for the CDR3 is TGCGCCAGCAGTGACATGGGGCAGCCCCAGCATTTT. Residues: CASSDMGQPQHF. This chain uses TRBV10-1 with TRBJ1-5, with D unclear. The V end was cut by 3 bases, the J end by 7 bases, with 7 bases between. CDR3 size: 12 residues. CDR1 WNHNN and CDR2 SYGVQD come from the germline V gene (reference sequence).

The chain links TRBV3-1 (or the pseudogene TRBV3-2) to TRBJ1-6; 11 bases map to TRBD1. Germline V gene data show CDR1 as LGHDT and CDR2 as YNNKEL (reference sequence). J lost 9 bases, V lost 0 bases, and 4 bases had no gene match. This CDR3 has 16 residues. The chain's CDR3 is CASSQEDRGQGSPLHF. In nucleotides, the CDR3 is TGTGCCAGCAGCCAAGAGGACAGGGGGCAGGGTTCACCCCTCCACTTT.

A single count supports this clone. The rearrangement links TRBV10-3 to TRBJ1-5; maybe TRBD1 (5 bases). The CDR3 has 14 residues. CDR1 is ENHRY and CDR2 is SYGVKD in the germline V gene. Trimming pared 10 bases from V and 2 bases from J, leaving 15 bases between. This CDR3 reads CATSGGGGNQPQHF. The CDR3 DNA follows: TGTGCCACGTCCGGGGGAGGGGGCAATCAGCCCCAGCATTTT.

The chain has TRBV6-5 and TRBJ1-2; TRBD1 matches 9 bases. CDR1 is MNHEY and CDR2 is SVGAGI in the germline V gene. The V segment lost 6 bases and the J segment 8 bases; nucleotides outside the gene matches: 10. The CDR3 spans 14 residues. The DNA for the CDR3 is TGTGCCAGCAGGTCGAGGGGACAGGGCGTCGGCTACACCTTC. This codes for CASRSRGQGVGYTF.

This CDR3 is CASSRDTESQHF. CDR3 nucleotides: TGTGCCAGCTCAAGGGACACGGAATCCCAGCATTTT. The rearrangement links TRBV18 to TRBJ1-5; the D gene is possibly TRBD1 (6 bases). The length of the CDR3 is 12 residues. Trimming pared 5 bases from V and 11 bases from J, leaving 13 bases between. The germline V gene encodes CDR1 KGHSH and CDR2 LQKENI.

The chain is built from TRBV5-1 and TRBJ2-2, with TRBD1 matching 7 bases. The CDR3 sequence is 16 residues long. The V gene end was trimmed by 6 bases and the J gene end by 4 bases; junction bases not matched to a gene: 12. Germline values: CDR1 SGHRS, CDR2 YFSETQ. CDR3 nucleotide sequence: TGCGCCAGCACCTCCGGGACAGTTGGACTCACCGGGGAGCTGTTTTTT. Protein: CASTSGTVGLTGELFF.

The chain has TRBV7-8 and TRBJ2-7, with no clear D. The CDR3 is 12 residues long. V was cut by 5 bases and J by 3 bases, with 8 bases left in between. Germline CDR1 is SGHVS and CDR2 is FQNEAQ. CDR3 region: CASSPDNYEQYF. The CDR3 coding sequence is TGTGCCAGCAGCCCCGACAACTACGAGCAGTACTTC.

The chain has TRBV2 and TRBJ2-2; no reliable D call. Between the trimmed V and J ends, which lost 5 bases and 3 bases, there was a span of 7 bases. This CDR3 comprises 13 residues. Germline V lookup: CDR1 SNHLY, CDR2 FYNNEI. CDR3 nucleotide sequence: TGTGCCAGCAGTCTACAGTACACCGGGGAGCTGTTTTTT. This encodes CASSLQYTGELFF. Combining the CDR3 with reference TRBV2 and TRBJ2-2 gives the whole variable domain EPEVTQTPSHQVTQMGQEVILRCVPISNHLYFYWYRQILGQKVEFLVSFYNNEISEKSEIFDDQFSVERPDGSNFTLKIRSTKLEDSAMYFCASSLQYTGELFFGEGSRLTVL.